One sample yielded the 5 T cell receptor beta chains listed below, sequenced in a study of blood T cells in healthy people across ages. PCR was performed a second time for about 7 to 12 cycles using a sample-barcoded 5' primer and a J-beta primer mix. In TCRdb, the 5' RACE reads were re-called with MiXCR into one record per CDR3 protein. The sample has roughly 800,000 distinct CDR3 sequences, 58% seen once; the top ten hold over 20%. The sequencing input was blood. These receptor sequences come from a man younger than 40 in good health.

The chain recombines TRBV6-5 with TRBJ1-2; 7 bases align to TRBD1. The CDR3 totals 15 residues. The V gene end was trimmed by 2 bases and the J gene end by 0 bases; junction bases not matched to a gene: 3. Germline V gene data show CDR1 as MNHEY and CDR2 as SVGAGI. The CDR3 loop is CASSYGDSPNYGYTF. The CDR3 region has the DNA TGTGCCAGCAGTTACGGGGACAGCCCTAACTATGGCTACACCTTC.

The V call is TRBV2, the J call TRBJ2-5, with 8 nucleotides matching TRBD2. The CDR3 extends over 15 amino acids. Germline V CDR1 and CDR2: SNHLY, FYNNEI. With V trimmed by 5 bases and J by 5 bases, 10 bases remained unmatched. The CDR3 spells CASSHFRTSSETQYF. The CDR3 DNA follows: TGTGCCAGCAGTCATTTCCGGACTAGCTCGGAGACCCAGTACTTC.

The rearrangement joins TRBV6-5 to TRBJ2-6; D might be TRBD1 (6 bases). The CDR3 has 15 amino acids. Germline V lookup: CDR1 MNHEY, CDR2 SVGAGI. V was cut by 6 bases and J by 4 bases, with 13 bases left in between. CDR3 nucleotides: TGTGCCAGCAGGAAACAGGGAACCGGGGCCAACGTCCTGACTTTC. Residues: CASRKQGTGANVLTF.

The rearrangement links TRBV25-1 to TRBJ1-6, with D unresolved. CDR1 is MGHDK and CDR2 is SYGVNS in the germline V gene. Trimming left V 3 bases short and J 10 bases short, with 13 bases between. The CDR3 is made up of 14 amino acids. CDR3 sequence reads: CASSEGEVRSPLHF. CDR3 nucleotides: TGTGCCAGCAGTGAGGGAGAAGTAAGATCACCCCTCCACTTT.

As regards this clonotype: Relative to the germline gene, one junction end is altered; a read error may explain this. V usage is TRBV6-2 or TRBV6-3 and J usage is TRBJ2-7; 7 nucleotides agree with TRBD1. CDR1 is MNHEY, CDR2 SVGEGT, per germline. The CDR3 covers 13 residues. CDR3 sequence (DNA): TGTGCCTGCAGTTACGACAGGGCCAACGAGCAGTACTTC. Translated, it gives CACSYDRANEQYF.